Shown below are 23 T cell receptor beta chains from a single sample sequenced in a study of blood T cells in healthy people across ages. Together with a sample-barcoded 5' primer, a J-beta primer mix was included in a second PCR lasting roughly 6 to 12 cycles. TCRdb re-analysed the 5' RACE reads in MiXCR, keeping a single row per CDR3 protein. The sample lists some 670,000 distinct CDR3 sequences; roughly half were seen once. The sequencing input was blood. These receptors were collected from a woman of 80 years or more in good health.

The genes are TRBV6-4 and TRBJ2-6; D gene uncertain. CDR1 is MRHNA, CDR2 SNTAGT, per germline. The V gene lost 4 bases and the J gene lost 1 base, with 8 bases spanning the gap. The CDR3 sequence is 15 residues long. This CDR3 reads CASSVDGSGANVLTF. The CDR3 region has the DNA TGTGCCAGCAGTGTTGACGGGTCTGGGGCCAACGTCCTGACTTTC.

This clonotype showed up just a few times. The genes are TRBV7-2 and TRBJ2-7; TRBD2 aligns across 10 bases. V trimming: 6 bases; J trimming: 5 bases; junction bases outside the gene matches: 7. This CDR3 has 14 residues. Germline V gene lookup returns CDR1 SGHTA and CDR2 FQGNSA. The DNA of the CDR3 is TGTGCCAGCAGAGCGGGAGGGCCGTATAACGAGCAGTACTTC. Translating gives CASRAGGPYNEQYF.

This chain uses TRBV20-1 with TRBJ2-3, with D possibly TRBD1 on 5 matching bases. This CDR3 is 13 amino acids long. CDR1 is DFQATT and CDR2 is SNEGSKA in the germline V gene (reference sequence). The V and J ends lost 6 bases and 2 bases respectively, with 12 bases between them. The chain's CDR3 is CSAGREDTDTQYF. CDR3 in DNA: TGCAGTGCGGGGCGTGAGGACACAGATACGCAGTATTTT.

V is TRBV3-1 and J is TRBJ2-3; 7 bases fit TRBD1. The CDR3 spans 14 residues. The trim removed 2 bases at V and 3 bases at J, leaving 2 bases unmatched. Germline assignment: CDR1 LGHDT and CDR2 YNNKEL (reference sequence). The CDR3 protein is CASSQSGGTDTQYF. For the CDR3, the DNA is TGTGCCAGCAGCCAATCAGGGGGTACAGATACGCAGTATTTT.

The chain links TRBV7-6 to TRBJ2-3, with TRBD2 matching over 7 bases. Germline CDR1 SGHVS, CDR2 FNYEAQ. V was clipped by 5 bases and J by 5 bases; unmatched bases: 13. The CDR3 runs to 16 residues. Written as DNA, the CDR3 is TGTGCCAGCAGCGACACTAGCAATCGGGGGGTAGATACGCAGTATTTT. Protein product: CASSDTSNRGVDTQYF.

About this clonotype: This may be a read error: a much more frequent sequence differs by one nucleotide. This CDR3 reads CASSLLGANALTF. In DNA, the CDR3 is TGTGCCAGCAGTTTACTTGGGGCCAACGCCCTGACTTTC. The chain has TRBV12-3 or TRBV12-4 and TRBJ2-6; the D gene is possibly TRBD1 (5 bases). CDR3 length: 13 amino acids.

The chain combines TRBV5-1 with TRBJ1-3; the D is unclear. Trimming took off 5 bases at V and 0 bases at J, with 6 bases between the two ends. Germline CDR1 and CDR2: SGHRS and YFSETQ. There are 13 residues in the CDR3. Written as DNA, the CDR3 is TGCGCCAGCAGTGACACCTCTGGAAACACCATATATTTT. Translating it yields CASSDTSGNTIYF.

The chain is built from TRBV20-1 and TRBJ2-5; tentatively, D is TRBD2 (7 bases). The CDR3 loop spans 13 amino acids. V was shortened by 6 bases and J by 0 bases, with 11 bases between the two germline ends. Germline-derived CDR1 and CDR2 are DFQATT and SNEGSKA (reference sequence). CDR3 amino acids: CSAGGRNQETQYF. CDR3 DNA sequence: TGCAGTGCCGGGGGGCGGAACCAAGAGACCCAGTACTTC.

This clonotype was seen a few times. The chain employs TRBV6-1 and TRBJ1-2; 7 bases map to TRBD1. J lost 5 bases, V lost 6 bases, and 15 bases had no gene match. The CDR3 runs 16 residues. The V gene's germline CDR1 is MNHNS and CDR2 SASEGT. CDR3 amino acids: CASSRHTGDGLYGYTF. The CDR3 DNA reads TGTGCCAGCAGCAGACACACAGGGGATGGCTTGTATGGCTACACCTTC.

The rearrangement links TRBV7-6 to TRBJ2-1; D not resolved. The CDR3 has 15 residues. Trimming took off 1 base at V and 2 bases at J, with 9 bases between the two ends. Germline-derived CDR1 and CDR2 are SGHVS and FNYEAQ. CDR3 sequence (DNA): TGTGCCAGCAGCTTAGGAGCCCCAACCTACAATGAGCAGTTCTTC. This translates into CASSLGAPTYNEQFF.

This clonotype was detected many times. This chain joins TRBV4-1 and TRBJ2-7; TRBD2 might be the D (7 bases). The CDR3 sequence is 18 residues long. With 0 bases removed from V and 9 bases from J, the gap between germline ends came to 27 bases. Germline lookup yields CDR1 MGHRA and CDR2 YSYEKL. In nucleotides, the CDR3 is TGCGCCAGCAGCCAAGAGCCGGGGGGCTTGGGGTGGGTCGTTTTGCAGTACTTC. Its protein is CASSQEPGGLGWVVLQYF.

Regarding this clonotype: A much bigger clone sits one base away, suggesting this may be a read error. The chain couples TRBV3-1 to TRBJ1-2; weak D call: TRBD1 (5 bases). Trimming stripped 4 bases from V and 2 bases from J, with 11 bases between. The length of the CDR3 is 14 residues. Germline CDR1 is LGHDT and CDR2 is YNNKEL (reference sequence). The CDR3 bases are TGTGCCAGCAGCCCGACAGCATCCAACTATGGCTACACCTTC. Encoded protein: CASSPTASNYGYTF. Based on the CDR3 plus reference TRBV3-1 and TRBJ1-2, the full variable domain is DTAVSQTPKYLVTQMGNDKSIKCEQNLGHDTMYWYKQDSKKFLKIMFSYNNKELIINETVPNRFSPKSPDKAHLNLHINSLELGDSAVYFCASSPTASNYGYTFGSGTRLTVV.

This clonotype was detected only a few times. CDR3 residues: CASSYGGVGGYTF. The CDR3 nucleotides are TGTGCCAGCAGCTACGGCGGGGTGGGAGGCTACACCTTC. The chain combines TRBV7-9 with TRBJ1-2; D gene ambiguous. The germline CDR1 and CDR2 sequences are SEHNR and FQNEAQ (reference sequence). The CDR3 consists of 13 residues. V was pared by 4 bases and J by 8 bases, with 14 bases between.

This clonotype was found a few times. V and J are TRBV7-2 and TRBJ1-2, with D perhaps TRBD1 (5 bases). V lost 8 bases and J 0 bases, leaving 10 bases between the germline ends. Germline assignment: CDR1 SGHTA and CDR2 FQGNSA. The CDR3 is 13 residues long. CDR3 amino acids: CASSAGTNYGYTF. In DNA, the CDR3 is TGTGCCAGCTCGGCAGGGACTAACTATGGCTACACCTTC.

CDR3 DNA sequence: TGTGCCAGCAGTCCGCGGGGGAGGGGGCCCTACAATGAGCAGTTCTTC. Translated, it gives CASSPRGRGPYNEQFF. The J gene is TRBJ2-1, the V gene TRBV28, with D perhaps being TRBD1 or TRBD2 (7 bases each). Per the germline V gene, CDR1 is MDHEN and CDR2 is SYDVKM. This CDR3 spans 16 amino acids. Trimming took off 5 bases at V and 2 bases at J, with 16 bases between the two ends.

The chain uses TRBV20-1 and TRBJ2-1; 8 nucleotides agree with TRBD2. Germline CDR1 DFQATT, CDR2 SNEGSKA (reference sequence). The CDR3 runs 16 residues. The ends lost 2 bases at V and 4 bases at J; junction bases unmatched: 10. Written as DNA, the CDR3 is TGCAGTGCTAGAATGACTAGCGCTCAATCTTACAATGAGCAGTTCTTC. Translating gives CSARMTSAQSYNEQFF.

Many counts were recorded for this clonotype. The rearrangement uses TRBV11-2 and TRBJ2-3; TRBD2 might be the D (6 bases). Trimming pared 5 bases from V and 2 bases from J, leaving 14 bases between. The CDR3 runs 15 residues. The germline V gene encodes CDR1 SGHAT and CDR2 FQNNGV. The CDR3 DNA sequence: TGTGCCAGCAGCGACATGGGGCGGGACACAGATACGCAGTATTTT. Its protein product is CASSDMGRDTDTQYF. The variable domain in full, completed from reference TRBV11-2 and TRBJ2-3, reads EAGVAQSPRYKIIEKRQSVAFWCNPISGHATLYWYQQILGQGPKLLIQFQNNGVVDDSQLPKDRFSAERLKGVDSTLKIQPAKLEDSAVYLCASSDMGRDTDTQYFGPGTRLTVL.

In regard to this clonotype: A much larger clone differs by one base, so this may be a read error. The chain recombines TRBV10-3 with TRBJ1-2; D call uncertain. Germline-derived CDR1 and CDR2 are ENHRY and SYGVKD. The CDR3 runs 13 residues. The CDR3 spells CAISESEGYGHTF. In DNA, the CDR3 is TGTGCCATCAGTGAGTCGGAGGGCTATGGCCACACCTTC.

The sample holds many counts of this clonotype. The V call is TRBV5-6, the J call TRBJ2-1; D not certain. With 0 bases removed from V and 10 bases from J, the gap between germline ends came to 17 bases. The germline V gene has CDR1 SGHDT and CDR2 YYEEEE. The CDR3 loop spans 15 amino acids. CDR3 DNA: TGTGCCAGCAGCTTGGGCCGAAAGGAAGCCTGGGAGCAGTTCTTC. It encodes CASSLGRKEAWEQFF.

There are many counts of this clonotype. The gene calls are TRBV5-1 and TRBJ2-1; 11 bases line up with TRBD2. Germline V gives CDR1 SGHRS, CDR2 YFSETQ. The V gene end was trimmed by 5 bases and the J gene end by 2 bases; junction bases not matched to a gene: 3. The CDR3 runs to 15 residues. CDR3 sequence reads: CASRETSGTYNEQFF. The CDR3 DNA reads TGCGCCAGCAGAGAGACTAGCGGGACCTACAATGAGCAGTTCTTC. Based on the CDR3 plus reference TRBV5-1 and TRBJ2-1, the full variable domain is KAGVTQTPRYLIKTRGQQVTLSCSPISGHRSVSWYQQTPGQGLQFLFEYFSETQRNKGNFPGRFSGRQFSNSRSEMNVSTLELGDSALYLCASRETSGTYNEQFFGPGTRLTVL.

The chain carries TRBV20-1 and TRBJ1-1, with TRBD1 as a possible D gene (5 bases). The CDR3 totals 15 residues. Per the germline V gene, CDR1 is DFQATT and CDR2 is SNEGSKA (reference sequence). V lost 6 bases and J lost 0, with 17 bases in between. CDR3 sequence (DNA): TGCAGTGCCTTAAACCCGGACAAAATGAACACTGAAGCTTTCTTT. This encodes CSALNPDKMNTEAFF.

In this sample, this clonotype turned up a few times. The CDR3 nucleotides are TGTGCCAGCATATCCTTGGACAGGGGAACGGACGAGACCCAGTACTTC. Translated: CASISLDRGTDETQYF. The V gene is TRBV28, the J gene TRBJ2-5; TRBD1 matches at 9 bases. Germline V gene data show CDR1 as MDHEN and CDR2 as SYDVKM. The CDR3 sequence is 16 residues long. V gave up 7 bases and J gave up 5 bases; unmatched junction bases: 14.

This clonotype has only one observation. CDR3 residues: CASRSPGRDGANVLTF. In nucleotides, the CDR3 is TGTGCCAGCCGAAGTCCCGGCAGGGATGGGGCCAACGTCCTGACTTTC. The gene calls are TRBV27 and TRBJ2-6, with D perhaps matching TRBD1 (5 bases). Germline V gene lookup returns CDR1 MNHEY and CDR2 SMNVEV (reference sequence). Trimming pared 8 bases from V and 3 bases from J, leaving 17 bases between. The CDR3 spans 16 residues.